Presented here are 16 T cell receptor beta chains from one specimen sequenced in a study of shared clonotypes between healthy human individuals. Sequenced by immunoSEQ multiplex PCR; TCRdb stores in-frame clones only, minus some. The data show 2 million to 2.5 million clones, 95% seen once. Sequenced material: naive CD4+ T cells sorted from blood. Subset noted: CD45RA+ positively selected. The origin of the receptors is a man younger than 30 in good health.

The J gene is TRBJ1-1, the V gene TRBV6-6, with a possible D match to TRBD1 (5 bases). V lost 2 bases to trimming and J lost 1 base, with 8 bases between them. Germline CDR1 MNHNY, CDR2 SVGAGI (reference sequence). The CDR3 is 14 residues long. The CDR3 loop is CASSYQTANTEAFF. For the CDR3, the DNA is TGTGCCAGCAGTTACCAGACAGCGAACACTGAAGCTTTCTTT.

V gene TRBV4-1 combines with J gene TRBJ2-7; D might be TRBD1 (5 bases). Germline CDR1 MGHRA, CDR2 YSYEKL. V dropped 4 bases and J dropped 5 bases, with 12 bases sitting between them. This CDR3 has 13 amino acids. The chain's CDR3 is CASSLRQGDEQYF. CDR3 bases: TGCGCCAGCAGCCTTCGACAAGGGGACGAGCAGTACTTC.

The CDR3 loop is CASSIDTGTNEKLFF. CDR3 in DNA: TGCGCCAGCAGTATTGATACAGGGACTAATGAAAAACTGTTTTTT. The chain combines TRBV5-1 with TRBJ1-4; D possibly corresponds to TRBD1 (6 bases). This CDR3 region has 15 residues. Trimming took off 5 bases at V and 2 bases at J, with 13 bases between the two ends. Germline CDR1 reads SGHRS; CDR2 reads YFSETQ.

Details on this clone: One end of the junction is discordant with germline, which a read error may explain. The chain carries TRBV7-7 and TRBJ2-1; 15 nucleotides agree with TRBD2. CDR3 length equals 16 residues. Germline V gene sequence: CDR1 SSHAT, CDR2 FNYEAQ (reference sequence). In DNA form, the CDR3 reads TGTGCTAGCAGCTTAGGGACTAGCGGGGGGCAGAATGAGCAGTTCTTC. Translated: CASSLGTSGGQNEQFF.

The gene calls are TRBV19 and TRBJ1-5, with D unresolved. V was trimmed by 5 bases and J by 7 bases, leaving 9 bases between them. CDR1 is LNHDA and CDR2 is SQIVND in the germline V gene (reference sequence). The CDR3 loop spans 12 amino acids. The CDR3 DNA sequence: TGTGCCAGTAGTCTCTTACAGCAGCCCCAGCATTTT. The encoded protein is CASSLLQQPQHF.

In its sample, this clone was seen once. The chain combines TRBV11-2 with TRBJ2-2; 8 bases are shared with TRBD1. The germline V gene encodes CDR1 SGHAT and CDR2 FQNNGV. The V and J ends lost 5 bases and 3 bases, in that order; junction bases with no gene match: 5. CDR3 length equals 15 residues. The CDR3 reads CASSRGQGHTGELFF. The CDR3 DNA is TGTGCCAGCAGCCGAGGACAGGGACACACCGGGGAGCTGTTTTTT. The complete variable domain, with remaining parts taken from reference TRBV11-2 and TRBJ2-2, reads EAGVAQSPRYKIIEKRQSVAFWCNPISGHATLYWYQQILGQGPKLLIQFQNNGVVDDSQLPKDRFSAERLKGVDSTLKIQPAKLEDSAVYLCASSRGQGHTGELFFGEGSRLTVL.

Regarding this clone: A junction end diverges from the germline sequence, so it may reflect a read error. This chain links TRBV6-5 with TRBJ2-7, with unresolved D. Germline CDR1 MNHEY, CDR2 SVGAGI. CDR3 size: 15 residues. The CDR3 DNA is TGTGCCATCAGTCGGACCCTTAAGGAAGGGTACGAGCAGTACTTC. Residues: CAISRTLKEGYEQYF.

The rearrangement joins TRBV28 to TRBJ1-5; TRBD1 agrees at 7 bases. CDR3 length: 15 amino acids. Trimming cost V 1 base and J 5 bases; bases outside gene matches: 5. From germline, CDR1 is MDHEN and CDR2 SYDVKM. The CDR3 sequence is CASSLLTGQDQPQHF. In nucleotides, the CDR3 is TGTGCCAGCAGTTTATTGACAGGGCAAGATCAGCCCCAGCATTTT. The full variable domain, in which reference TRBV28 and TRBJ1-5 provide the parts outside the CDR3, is DVKVTQSSRYLVKRTGEKVFLECVQDMDHENMFWYRQDPGLGLRLIYFSYDVKMKEKGDIPEGYSVSREKKERFSLILESASTNQTSMYLCASSLLTGQDQPQHFGDGTRLSIL.

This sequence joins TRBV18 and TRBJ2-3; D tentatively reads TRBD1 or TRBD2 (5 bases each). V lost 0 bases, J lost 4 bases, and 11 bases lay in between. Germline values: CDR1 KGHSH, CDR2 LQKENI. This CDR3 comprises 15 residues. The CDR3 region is CASSPPGVVADTQYF. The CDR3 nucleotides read TGTGCCAGCTCACCACCGGGGGTGGTAGCAGATACGCAGTATTTT.

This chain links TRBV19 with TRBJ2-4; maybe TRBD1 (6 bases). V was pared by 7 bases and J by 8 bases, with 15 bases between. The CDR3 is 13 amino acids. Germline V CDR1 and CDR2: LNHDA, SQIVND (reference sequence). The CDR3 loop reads CASTPQGTDIQYF. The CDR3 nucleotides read TGTGCCAGTACTCCACAGGGTACGGACATTCAGTACTTC.

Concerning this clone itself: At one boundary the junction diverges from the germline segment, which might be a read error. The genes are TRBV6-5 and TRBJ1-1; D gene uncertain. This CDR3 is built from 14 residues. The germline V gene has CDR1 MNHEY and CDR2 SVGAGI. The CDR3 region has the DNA TGTGCCATCAGTGAAAGGGAAAAACTTACTGAAGCTTTCTTT. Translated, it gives CAISEREKLTEAFF.

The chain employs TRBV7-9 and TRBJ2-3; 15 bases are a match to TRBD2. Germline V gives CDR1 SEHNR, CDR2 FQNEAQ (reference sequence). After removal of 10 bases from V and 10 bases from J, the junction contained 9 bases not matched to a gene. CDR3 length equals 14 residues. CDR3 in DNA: TGTGCCATCCGGGGACTAGCGGGGGGCCTTCCGCAGTATTTT. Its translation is CAIRGLAGGLPQYF.

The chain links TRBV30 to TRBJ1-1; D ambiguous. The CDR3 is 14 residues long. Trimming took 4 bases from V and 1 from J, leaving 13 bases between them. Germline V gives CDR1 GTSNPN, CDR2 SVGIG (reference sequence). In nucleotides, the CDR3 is TGTGCCTGGACTCGACTGCGACGGAACACTGAAGCTTTCTTT. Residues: CAWTRLRRNTEAFF.

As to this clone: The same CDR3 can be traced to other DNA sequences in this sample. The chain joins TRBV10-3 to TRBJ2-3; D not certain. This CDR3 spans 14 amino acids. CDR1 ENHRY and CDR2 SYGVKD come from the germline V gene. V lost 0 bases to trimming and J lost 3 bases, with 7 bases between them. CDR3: CAISESGKTDTQYF. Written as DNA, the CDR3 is TGTGCCATCAGTGAGTCTGGGAAAACAGATACGCAGTATTTT.

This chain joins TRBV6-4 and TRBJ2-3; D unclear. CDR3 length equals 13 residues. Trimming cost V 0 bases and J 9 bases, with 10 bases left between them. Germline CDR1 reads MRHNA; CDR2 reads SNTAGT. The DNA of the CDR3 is TGTGCCAGCAGTGACTCGGGCAGTTCAACGCAGTATTTT. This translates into CASSDSGSSTQYF.

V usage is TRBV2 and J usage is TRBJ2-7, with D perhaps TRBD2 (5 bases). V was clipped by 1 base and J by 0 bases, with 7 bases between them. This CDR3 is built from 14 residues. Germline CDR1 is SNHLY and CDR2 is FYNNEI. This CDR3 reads CASSEVGVSYEQYF. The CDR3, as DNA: TGTGCCAGCAGTGAAGTGGGAGTCTCCTACGAGCAGTACTTC.